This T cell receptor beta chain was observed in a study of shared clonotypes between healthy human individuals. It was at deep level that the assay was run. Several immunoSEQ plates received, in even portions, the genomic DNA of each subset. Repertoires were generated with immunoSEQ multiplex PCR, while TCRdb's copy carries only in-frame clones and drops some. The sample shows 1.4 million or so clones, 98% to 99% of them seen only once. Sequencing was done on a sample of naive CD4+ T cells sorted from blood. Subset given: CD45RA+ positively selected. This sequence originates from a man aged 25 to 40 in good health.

The CDR3 loop is CASSYGQIQETQYF. The CDR3 DNA reads TGTGCCAGCAGCTACGGACAGATCCAAGAGACCCAGTACTTC. The chain has TRBV5-6 and TRBJ2-5; D is possibly TRBD1 (6 bases). CDR3 length: 14 amino acids. Germline CDR1 reads SGHDT; CDR2 reads YYEEEE. With 3 bases removed from V and 1 base from J, the gap between germline ends came to 10 bases.